The entry that follows covers one TCR beta chain sequence. Documented treatment: oral pan-JAK inhibitor, 5-10 mg twice daily. Those with alopecia areata gave lesional scalp punch biopsies and peripheral blood. These data belong to a study of CD8+ T cells in alopecia areata. Overall study: Percentage of affected scalp area was the basis on which treated patients' severity was scored.

Sequencing used cDNA as its template, made by extracting RNA and reverse transcribing it. TCRdb keeps only in-frame clones here, not all; method: immunoSEQ multiplex PCR. Among 15,000 to 20,000 clones listed, approximately 59% were seen once. This sequence was found in a human donor with alopecia areata. This material consisted of skin, taken at week 4, from a patient treated with tofacitinib.

CDR3 nucleotides: TGTGCCAGCAGCTTGGCCAAGGCACGAGGCGGCGAGCAGTACTTC. Protein product: CASSLAKARGGEQYF. The chain combines TRBV5-6 with TRBJ2-7; D not certain. V lost 0 bases and J lost 6, with 16 bases in between. Looked up from germline, CDR1 is SGHDT and CDR2 is YYEEEE. The CDR3 totals 15 residues.